Following are 11 T cell receptor beta chains from one sample sequenced in a study of T cells in Graves' hyperthyroidism and ophthalmopathy (dated by TCRdb to 2018 to 2020). Library construction relied on multiplex PCR. The sequencing machine was an Illumina HiSeq 2000. TCR beta CDR3 regions were amplified from RNA transcripts. The TCR CDR3 was subjected to a first round of RT-PCR using the HTBI primer set and the Qiagen OneStep RT-PCR kit. The public reads were quality trimmed at Q25 with fastp and then assembled into clones with MiXCR by TCRdb, keeping productive beta chains. Identical CDR3 protein sequences are pooled into one entry, listed with their most common genes and DNA. This sample has hundreds of thousands of distinct CDR3 sequences in its table, and approximately 15% of those were observed once. The biggest ten clones account for approximately 10% of the sample. Sequences were obtained from blood. The source is a woman between 18 and 30 years old with Graves' hyperthyroidism.

This clonotype appeared once. The rearrangement links TRBV4-1 to TRBJ1-1, with a weak D call TRBD1 (6 bases). Germline-derived CDR1 and CDR2 are MGHRA and YSYEKL. The CDR3 sequence is 15 residues long. Trimming removed 2 bases at V and 7 bases at J, with 17 bases between. The CDR3 DNA follows: TGCGCCAGCAGCCAACCTGGACAGCAGAGATATGAAGCTTTCTTT. It codes for CASSQPGQQRYEAFF.

This clonotype appeared a few times. The CDR3 loop is CSVLGQSGYEQYF. The CDR3 DNA follows: TGCAGCGTTTTGGGACAGTCAGGCTACGAGCAGTACTTC. V and J are TRBV29-1 and TRBJ2-7; 7 bases match TRBD1. V shed 5 bases and J 3 bases; nucleotides not matched to a gene: 7. Germline V gives CDR1 SQVTM, CDR2 ANQGSEA. The length of the CDR3 is 13 residues.

This chain links TRBV6-2 or TRBV6-3 with TRBJ2-5; 8 bases match TRBD2. The J segment lost 7 bases and the V segment lost 7 bases, leaving 8 bases of the junction unmatched. Germline CDR1 MNHEY, CDR2 SVGEGT. The CDR3 sequence is 13 residues long. DNA of the CDR3: TGTGCCAGCAAACTAGCGGCAGCCGGGACCCAGTACTTC. Translation: CASKLAAAGTQYF.

This clonotype was counted a few times. Mismatch with germline at one junction end may stem from a read error. The chain joins TRBV5-6 to TRBJ1-1; 10 positions match TRBD1. From germline, CDR1 is SGHDT and CDR2 YYEEEE. The CDR3 is made up of 17 amino acids. The chain's CDR3 is CASSSGTGERRNTEASF. The CDR3 region has the DNA TGTGCCAGCAGTTCCGGGACAGGGGAAAGGCGGAACACTGAAGCTTCCTTT.

V usage is TRBV20-1 and J usage is TRBJ2-7, with 13 nucleotides matching TRBD2. The CDR3 sequence is 14 residues long. The junction had 6 bases not matched to a gene; V was cut back by 4 bases and J by 6 bases. Per germline, CDR1 DFQATT and CDR2 SNEGSKA (reference sequence). CDR3 amino acids: CSATGLAGAGEQYF. CDR3 coding DNA: TGCAGTGCTACAGGACTAGCGGGAGCGGGCGAGCAGTACTTC.

The chain couples TRBV29-1 to TRBJ2-7, with 9 bases aligning to TRBD1. Germline loops: CDR1 SQVTM, CDR2 ANQGSEA. This CDR3 spans 13 amino acids. Trimming took 6 bases from V and 3 from J; bases not matched to a gene: 6. CDR3: CSVRTGVNYEQYF. CDR3 DNA sequence: TGCAGCGTCAGGACAGGGGTAAACTACGAGCAGTACTTC.

The chain combines TRBV20-1 with TRBJ1-1; possible D gene TRBD1, 5 bases. Trimming stripped 1 base from V and 7 bases from J, with 13 bases between. This CDR3 region has 13 residues. Germline V gene lookup returns CDR1 DFQATT and CDR2 SNEGSKA (reference sequence). CDR3 sequence reads: CSARVQGKVEAFF. The CDR3 DNA reads as TGCAGTGCTAGAGTCCAGGGAAAGGTTGAAGCTTTCTTT.

This clonotype was seen repeatedly, ten times or more. The chain is built from TRBV14 and TRBJ2-7; TRBD2 aligns across 8 bases. The V gene end was trimmed by 4 bases and the J gene end by 6 bases; junction bases not matched to a gene: 11. Per the germline V gene, CDR1 is SGHDN and CDR2 is FVKESK. CDR3 length: 15 amino acids. CDR3 in amino acids: CASSPFAGGRTEQYF. In DNA form, the CDR3 reads TGTGCCAGCAGCCCCTTCGCGGGCGGGAGGACCGAGCAGTACTTC.

Many counts were recorded for this clonotype. The rearrangement links TRBV20-1 to TRBJ2-7, with unresolved D. Trimming removed 6 bases at V and 0 bases at J, with 12 bases between. In germline, CDR1 is DFQATT, CDR2 SNEGSKA (reference sequence). The CDR3 runs 13 residues. CDR3: CSASSLVSYEQYF. CDR3 DNA sequence: TGCAGTGCCTCTAGTCTTGTCTCCTACGAGCAGTACTTC.

This clonotype was seen a few times. J is TRBJ2-7 and V is TRBV9; a weak D match, TRBD2 (5 bases). V lost 4 bases and J lost 0, with 14 bases in between. Germline loops: CDR1 SGDLS, CDR2 YYNGEE. This CDR3 is 15 amino acids long. The CDR3 DNA follows: TGTGCCAGCAGCCCTGGGAGTCCGCCCTCCTACGAGCAGTACTTC. Its translation: CASSPGSPPSYEQYF.

Many counts were recorded for this clonotype. The chain couples TRBV7-9 to TRBJ2-5; D gene uncertain. The CDR3 runs to 14 residues. Germline values: CDR1 SEHNR, CDR2 FQNEAQ (reference sequence). V shed 3 bases and J shed 5 bases, with 13 bases lying between them. In DNA form, the CDR3 reads TGTGCCAGCAGCTTTCTTTCCACCGCGGAGACCCAGTACTTC. Translation: CASSFLSTAETQYF. Variable domain in full (rest from reference TRBV7-9 and TRBJ2-5): DTGVSQNPRHKITKRGQNVTFRCDPISEHNRLYWYRQTLGQGPEFLTYFQNEAQLEKSRLLSDRFSAERPKGSFSTLEIQRTEQGDSAMYLCASSFLSTAETQYFGPGTRLLVL.